Listed below are T cell receptor beta chains from one sample, sequenced in a study of blood T cell repertoires in COVID-19. TCRdb's copy holds only in-frame clones and misses some; the assay was immunoSEQ multiplex PCR. The sample records 450,000 to 500,000 clones, about nine tenths being singletons. The source material was PBMCs or T cells enriched from blood (not recorded which). These TCRs come from a woman aged 60 to 75 who had recovered from COVID-19. Both conserved end residues are part of each CDR3. The order of the fields is clone size, D gene, V gene, J gene, CDR3 DNA, CDR3 protein. The D gene is left open where the match is weak. Clone size is shown for a subset of rows, as once, few, many or a class of expanded clone.

>NA|NA|TRBV9|TRBJ1-6
TGTGCCAGCAGCGTTTTAACAGATAATTCACCCCTCCACTTT
CASSVLTDNSPLHF
>NA|NA|TRBV20-1|TRBJ1-6
TGCAGTGCTAGTCCCCTGGGGGGAAGTAATTCACCCCTCCACTTT
CSASPLGGSNSPLHF
>NA|NA|TRBV30|TRBJ1-3
TGTGCCTGGAGTGTTCCCGGGACTACTGGAAACACCATATATTTT
CAWSVPGTTGNTIYF
>NA|TRBD1|TRBV19|TRBJ1-2
TGTGCCAGTGAAACAGGGGAGGCCTATGGCTACACCTTC
CASETGEAYGYTF
>NA|TRBD1|TRBV5-1|TRBJ1-1
TGCGCCAGCAGTATCTCTCCGGGACAGAGCACTGAAGCTTTCTTT
CASSISPGQSTEAFF
>NA|TRBD1|TRBV4-1|TRBJ1-4
TGCGCCAGCAGCATGATGGGACAGCAAAATGAAAAACTGTTTTTT
CASSMMGQQNEKLFF
>NA|NA|TRBV9|TRBJ2-3
TGTGCCAGCAGCGTAGCTACCGGACTCGATACGCAGTATTTT
CASSVATGLDTQYF
>NA|NA|TRBV5-1|TRBJ1-5
TGCGCCAGCAGCTTGAGCCCCGGGGGGTTTTATAGCAATCAGCCCCAGCATTTT
CASSLSPGGFYSNQPQHF
>once|TRBD1|TRBV2|TRBJ1-4
TGTGCCAGCAGTGATAGTTGGGGACAGGGTGAAGAAAAACTGTTTTTT
CASSDSWGQGEEKLFF
>NA|NA|TRBV19|TRBJ1-2
TGTGCCAGTAGTTCCCTCCACCTATACTATGGCTACACCTTC
CASSSLHLYYGYTF
>NA|NA|TRBV27|TRBJ1-2
TGTGCCAGCTTCGGCGGGCGTAGTGGCTACACCTTC
CASFGGRSGYTF
>few|NA|TRBV19|TRBJ1-4
TGTGCCAGTAGTCCGGGAACCGAAAAACTGTTTTTT
CASSPGTEKLFF
>NA|TRBD2|TRBV24-1|TRBJ2-5
TGTGCCACCAGTGATTTTTCGGGGGGACGGCAAGAGACCCAGTACTTC
CATSDFSGGRQETQYF
>NA|TRBD2|TRBV5-8|TRBJ2-3
TGTGCCAGCAGCTTCCTGGGGGGGGATACGCAGTATTTT
CASSFLGGDTQYF
>NA|TRBD1|TRBV5-8|TRBJ2-7
TGTGCCAGCAGCTTGGGCGGACAGGGAGGCGAGCAGTACTTC
CASSLGGQGGEQYF
>NA|NA|TRBV2|TRBJ2-7
TGTGCCAGCATGGCTTCAAGCTCCTACGAGCAGTACTTC
CASMASSSYEQYF
>NA|TRBD1|TRBV7-2|TRBJ1-3
TGTGCCAGCAGCTTACGGGGCAGGGGGCCTGGAAACACCATATATTTT
CASSLRGRGPGNTIYF
>NA|TRBD1|TRBV30|TRBJ1-4
TGTGCCTGGAGTGCTGGACAGGGGACAAGGGCAACTAATGAAAAACTGTTTTTT
CAWSAGQGTRATNEKLFF
>NA|NA|TRBV15|TRBJ1-1
TGTGCCACCAGCAAAAATCCTTACAGGGCGAGGCAAGCTTTCTTT
CATSKNPYRARQAFF
>NA|NA|TRBV6-6|TRBJ2-2
TGTGCCAGCAGTTACGAGGCAGGGTTTTACACCGGGGAGCTGTTTTTT
CASSYEAGFYTGELFF
>NA|TRBD1|TRBV12-5|TRBJ2-2
TGTGCTAGTGGTTTGGGGCAGGGGGCAGCGGGGGAGCTGTTTTTT
CASGLGQGAAGELFF
>NA|TRBD1|TRBV6-5|TRBJ1-6
TGTGCCAGCACTTCAGGGGGGACACCAACGTCACCCCTCCACTTT
CASTSGGTPTSPLHF
>once|NA|TRBV3-1/TRBV3-2|TRBJ2-7
TGTGCCAGCAGCCTTTTCAGGGTACGCGAGCAGTACTTC
CASSLFRVREQYF
>NA|NA|TRBV28|TRBJ2-2
TGTGCCAGCAGTTTACCCGCGACGTTAGGGGTGAACACCGGGGAGCTGTTTTTT
CASSLPATLGVNTGELFF
>few|NA|TRBV6-5|TRBJ1-2
TGTGCCAGCAGTTACTCGAGACAGCTTACTTATGGCTACACCTTC
CASSYSRQLTYGYTF
>NA|TRBD2|TRBV9|TRBJ2-1
TGTGCCAGCAGCCCACCACGGGCTAGCGGGGGGGTACACAATGAGCAGTTCTTC
CASSPPRASGGVHNEQFF
>NA|NA|TRBV30|TRBJ1-2
TGTGCCTGGACCCTTTTACCTATGAACTATGGCTACACCTTC
CAWTLLPMNYGYTF
>NA|TRBD1|TRBV5-4|TRBJ1-5
TGTGCCAGCAGCTTGGGACAGGGTCAGCCCCAGCATTTT
CASSLGQGQPQHF
>NA|NA|TRBV19|TRBJ2-6
TGTGCCAGCCTAGACCGTTCTGGGGCCAACGTCCTGACTTTC
CASLDRSGANVLTF
>NA|NA|TRBV7-2|TRBJ1-1
TGTGCCAGCAGCTTAGTGGTAGGGGGCACTGAAGCTTTCTTT
CASSLVVGGTEAFF
>NA|TRBD2|TRBV11-2|TRBJ2-1
TGTGCCAGCAGCTTAGGGGGACTAGGGGACAATGAGCAGTTCTTC
CASSLGGLGDNEQFF
>NA|TRBD2|TRBV6-5|TRBJ2-5
TGTGCCAGCAGTTATGGGAGGGGCCAAGAGACCCAGTACTTC
CASSYGRGQETQYF
>NA|NA|TRBV27|TRBJ1-5
TGTGCCAGCAGTCCCCAGGGGCGTGAGAAGCCCCAGCATTTT
CASSPQGREKPQHF
>NA|TRBD1|TRBV2|TRBJ2-5
TGTGCCAGTAAACGGGACAGGGGACCTCAAGAGACCCAGTACTTC
CASKRDRGPQETQYF
>NA|NA|TRBV28|TRBJ1-4
TGTGCCAGCAGTCCAGCGGGGGTAGGAGCAACTAATGAAAAACTGTTTTTT
CASSPAGVGATNEKLFF
>NA|NA|TRBV28|TRBJ2-7
TGTGCCAGCAGCCCTCCGTCGGGTCGGTCCTACGAGCAGTACTTC
CASSPPSGRSYEQYF
>NA|NA|TRBV2|TRBJ1-4
TGTGCCAGCGCTGACAGTAGGACTGAAAAACTGTTTTTT
CASADSRTEKLFF
>NA|TRBD1|TRBV19|TRBJ1-4
TGTGCCAGTAGGGGACAGGGCTTGGGGGATGAAAAACTGTTTTTT
CASRGQGLGDEKLFF
>NA|NA|TRBV3-1/TRBV3-2|TRBJ1-4
TGTGCCAGCAGCCAAGAGACTGCTCGGCAGGGAGGGGAAAAACTGTTTTTT
CASSQETARQGGEKLFF
>NA|TRBD1|TRBV11-3|TRBJ1-4
TGTGCCAGCGGAGGGGGCTTGGGAGCAACTAATGAAAAACTGTTTTTT
CASGGGLGATNEKLFF
>few|TRBD1|TRBV6-5|TRBJ1-2
TGTGCCAGCAGTACGACAGGGATTAATGGCTACACCTTC
CASSTTGINGYTF
>NA|TRBD1|TRBV7-9|TRBJ2-3
TGTGCCAGCAGCCAAGGGACAGGGCGCACAGATACGCAGTATTTT
CASSQGTGRTDTQYF
>once|NA|TRBV7-9|TRBJ2-1
TGTGCCAGCAGCTTATCCAACTACCTCTTTTACAATGAGCAGTTCTTC
CASSLSNYLFYNEQFF
>few|NA|TRBV12-3/TRBV12-4|TRBJ1-1
TGTGCCAGCACCCGGAGAGGGAACACTGAAGCTTTCTTT
CASTRRGNTEAFF
>NA|NA|TRBV27|TRBJ1-2
TGTGCCAGCGGAGGGACCCCAGGGCGGTATGGCTACACCTTC
CASGGTPGRYGYTF
>NA|NA|TRBV5-5|TRBJ2-6
TGTGCCAGCAGCTTTTCTTCTGGGGCCAACGTCCTGACTTTC
CASSFSSGANVLTF
>NA|NA|TRBV5-1|TRBJ2-1
TGCGCCAGCAGCTCGACGACAGGGACTCACAATGAGCAGTTCTTC
CASSSTTGTHNEQFF
>few|TRBD2|TRBV7-9|TRBJ2-7
TGTGCCAGCAGCCCGGGACTAGCGGGGGCCTCCTACGAGCAGTACTTC
CASSPGLAGASYEQYF
>few|TRBD2|TRBV5-1|TRBJ2-5
TGCGCCAGCAGCTTGGCGGTAGCGGGGGGGCCGGGAGAGACCCAGTACTTC
CASSLAVAGGPGETQYF
>NA|NA|TRBV25-1|TRBJ2-3
TGTGCCAGCAGCAACACAGGGTGGGGCACAGATACGCAGTATTTT
CASSNTGWGTDTQYF
>NA|NA|TRBV6-4|TRBJ1-2
TGTGCCAGCATTTTTCCGACGGGGGTTGACTATGGCTACACCTTC
CASIFPTGVDYGYTF
>NA|TRBD2|TRBV12-3/TRBV12-4|TRBJ2-3
TGTGCCAGCAGTCAGCGGGGGGGTTATACGCAGTATTTT
CASSQRGGYTQYF
>few|NA|TRBV27|TRBJ1-5
TGTGCCAGCAGTTTTGGGGGGTCTGGAAATCAGCCCCAGCATTTT
CASSFGGSGNQPQHF
>NA|NA|TRBV19|TRBJ1-5
TGTGCCACGAACCCCGACAGTTTCAATCAGCCCCAGCATTTT
CATNPDSFNQPQHF